This TCR beta chain was sequenced for a study of T cells after yellow fever vaccination. Whole-study findings and limits: Compared with primary, the secondary response was weaker and peaked at day 5, not 15.

TCRdb reanalysed the 5' RACE reads using MiXCR and keeps one entry per CDR3 protein. This sample has some 390,000 distinct CDR3 sequences, with roughly a sixth found just once. This CDR3 region has 14 residues. Germline lookup yields CDR1 DFQATT and CDR2 SNEGSKA (reference sequence). With regard to this clonotype: No antigen is known for it.

This receptor was obtained from a man between 18 and 35 years old who received the YFV17D yellow fever vaccine. This sample comprised PBMCs, obtained before the yellow fever booster vaccination. V is TRBV20-1 and J is TRBJ2-7; 9 nucleotides align to TRBD1. The CDR3 is CSAHITGTGNELYV. CDR3 sequence (DNA): TGCAGTGCACATATAACCGGGACAGGGAACGAGCTGTACGTC.